This T cell receptor (beta chain) was found in a study of CD8+CD57+ T cells in acquired aplastic anemia (dated by TCRdb to 2017 to 2018). Describing the broader study: On average, sorted CD4+ and CD8+ cells yielded approximately 3 ug of extracted DNA, with a range of 0.2 to 27.4 ug.

This clonotype has a count of ten or more. The clone's antigen remains unknown. One base away there is no much larger clone; base qualities are not given. The study deep-sequenced TCR repertoires of sorted CD4+ and CD8+ blood T cells from severe aplastic anemia patients and healthy subjects. Ficoll-Paque density gradient centrifugation was used to isolate peripheral blood mononuclear cells. Before DNA extraction, CD4+ and CD8+ T cells were sorted with FACS or magnetic beads. General findings and caveats noted by the study authors: Some 31 CD8+ CDR3 sequences were shared between patients and controls but appeared highly expressed in patients and within their immunodominant clones. No significant difference in CD8+ Simpson's diversity was found between patients and healthy controls (P=0.060).

Genomic DNA served as template for TCR beta VDJ combination and CDR3 sequence profiling. An Illumina HiSeq 2000 was used for TCR repertoire sequencing. As for the authors' bioinformatics: Repertoires were assessed using TRBV/TRBJ rearrangement plots, CDR3 size and DJ length profiles, and Simpson's diversity index. The most abundant DNA sequence in the deep sequencing data was taken as the immunodominant clone. CDR3 amino acid sequences were screened for sharing across subjects and were compared with published repertoires and the VDJdb database. TCRdb trimmed the raw reads at Q25, called clones with MiXCR and kept productive beta chains. Every entry covers one CDR3 protein and lists the most common genes and DNA from its rows. TCRdb, not the authors, supplied the V and J calls. Recorded for this sample are 150,000 to 200,000 distinct CDR3 sequences; less than 65% of them occurred a single time. 46% of the sample is taken by the ten largest.

The source material was sorted CD4+, CD8+, or CD8+CD57+ T cells (not recorded which) from PBMCs. The clonotype was recovered from a human donor with severe aplastic anemia or a healthy control (not recorded which).

The bases are TGTGCCAGGGGGTCGGACAGCCACGAGCAGTACTTC. Translated, it gives CARGSDSHEQYF. The chain uses TRBV2 and TRBJ2-7, with a tentative D gene TRBD1 over 6 matching bases. The germline V gene provides CDR1 SNHLY and CDR2 FYNNEI. V drops 9 bases and J drops 5 bases, leaving 14 bases in between. The CDR3, cysteine through phenylalanine, is 12 amino acids long. Of all the DNA, just the CDR3 is kept, 36 bases in frame from base 1.